The T cell receptor beta chain under discussion was sequenced for a study of blood T cell repertoires in COVID-19. Study at large: From T cells, B-cell-depleted T cells, or PBMCs came the material, which was cDNA or gDNA.

Measured with immunoSEQ multiplex PCR; TCRdb has only the in-frame clones, and not every one. Here the sample spans approximately 220,000 clones, 90% being singletons. Germline V CDR1 and CDR2: DFQATT, SNEGSKA (reference sequence). CDR3 size: 9 residues. Trimming took 6 bases from V and 15 from J, leaving 12 bases between them. Sequencing was done on a sample of PBMCs or T cells enriched from blood (not recorded which). The TCR comes from a man under 40 who had been exposed to COVID-19. The V and J genes are TRBV20-1 and TRBJ1-5; D gene uncertain. This chain's CDR3 is CSAMGRGHF. As DNA, the CDR3 is TGCAGTGCCATGGGCCGTGGGCATTTT.